This TCR beta chain is from a study of cytomegalovirus exposure and HLA in healthy donors. The CDR3 length is 12 residues. The V end was cut by 5 bases, the J end by 0 bases, with 4 bases between. Germline assignment: CDR1 MGHDK and CDR2 SYGVNS. 60 Vbeta and 13 Jbeta primers were used in PCR. Source study methods: A later analysis tallied 75 million to 80 million unique TCR beta chains, some 12 million of them shared. Only in-frame clones appear in the TCRdb table, and some are missing; sequencing was by immunoSEQ multiplex PCR. From that table come the V and J calls and clone size; the DNA was used to work out D and trimming. Of some 150,000 clones listed, 75% are singletons. This clone was recorded at least ten times.

The chain has TRBV25-1 and TRBJ1-1; D gene ambiguous. The sequence was obtained from a middle-aged man in good health and CMV-seronegative. Material for sequencing was PBMCs. The CDR3: CASSYLNTEAFF. CDR3 in DNA: TGTGCCAGCAGTTATCTGAACACTGAAGCTTTCTTT.